These 5 T cell receptor beta chains were sequenced from one sample in a study of post-analysis software for immune sequencing data. TCR beta libraries were prepared from cDNA with unique molecular identifiers. TCRdb redid the calling of the PCR reads with MiXCR, one entry per CDR3 protein. The profile shows 750,000 to 900,000 distinct CDR3 sequences, under 60% of them singletons. No cognate antigen is known for these TCRs. Study-wide results and caveats: Controls showed lower frequencies than patients for roughly five TRBV segments, and TRBV5-6, TRBV5-1 and TRBV20-1 were among these.

Sequenced: blood. The receptor set was obtained from a girl aged 10 to 17 with multiple sclerosis.

Here the CDR3 DNA reads TGCAGTGCTAGAGGAAGGCTAGCCCCATCATCACGGGAGCAGTACTTC. Translating it yields CSARGRLAPSSREQYF. V is TRBV20-1 and J is TRBJ2-5, with D perhaps matching TRBD2 (6 bases). The CDR3 is 16 residues long. Germline-derived CDR1 and CDR2 are DFQATT and SNEGSKA (reference sequence). V lost 1 base, J lost 11 bases, and 26 bases lay in between.

Turning to this clonotype: A read error may account for a junction end that differs from germline. This chain uses TRBV4-3 with TRBJ2-5; the match to TRBD2 covers 9 bases. The assigned J gene may be wrong: the sequence end matches TRBJ2-7 better. From germline, CDR1 is LGHNA and CDR2 YSLEER. The CDR3 consists of 16 residues. The CDR3 sequence is CASGQVAGAPWYEQYF. The CDR3 nucleotides are TGCGCCAGCGGCCAAGTAGCGGGAGCCCCTTGGTACGAGCAGTACTTC.

The rearrangement links TRBV7-3 to TRBJ2-1; D unresolved. Trimming cost V 2 bases and J 9 bases, with 11 bases left between them. In germline, CDR1 is SGHTA, CDR2 FQGTGA. This CDR3 is 13 amino acids long. The CDR3 region is CASSLGHALEQFF. CDR3 nucleotide sequence: TGTGCCAGCAGCTTAGGGCACGCCCTTGAGCAGTTCTTC. The full variable domain, in which reference TRBV7-3 and TRBJ2-1 provide the parts outside the CDR3, is GAGVSQTPSNKVTEKGKYVELRCDPISGHTALYWYRQSLGQGPEFLIYFQGTGAADDSGLPNDRFFAVRPEGSVSTLKIQRTERGDSAVYLCASSLGHALEQFFGPGTRLTVL.

The CDR3 loop is CASTRGLAGAYEQYF. The CDR3 DNA reads as TGCGCCAGCACCCGGGGACTAGCGGGAGCATACGAGCAGTACTTC. The chain uses TRBV5-1 and TRBJ2-7, with 14 bases aligning to TRBD2. CDR1 is SGHRS and CDR2 is YFSETQ in the germline V gene. The CDR3 covers 15 residues. Trimming removed 6 bases from V and 4 bases from J; junction bases left unmatched: 6.

To note about this clonotype: A much larger clone differs from this one at a single base, so this may be a read error. The chain uses TRBV7-9 and TRBJ2-1; D may correspond to TRBD1 or TRBD2 (5 bases each). There are 15 residues in the CDR3. Looked up from germline, CDR1 is SEHNR and CDR2 is FQNEAQ (reference sequence). With 8 bases removed from V and 4 bases from J, the gap between germline ends came to 18 bases. The CDR3 bases are TGTGCCAGCCGCCGTGGTGGGACGCCGTACAATGAGCAGTTCTTC. Amino acids: CASRRGGTPYNEQFF.